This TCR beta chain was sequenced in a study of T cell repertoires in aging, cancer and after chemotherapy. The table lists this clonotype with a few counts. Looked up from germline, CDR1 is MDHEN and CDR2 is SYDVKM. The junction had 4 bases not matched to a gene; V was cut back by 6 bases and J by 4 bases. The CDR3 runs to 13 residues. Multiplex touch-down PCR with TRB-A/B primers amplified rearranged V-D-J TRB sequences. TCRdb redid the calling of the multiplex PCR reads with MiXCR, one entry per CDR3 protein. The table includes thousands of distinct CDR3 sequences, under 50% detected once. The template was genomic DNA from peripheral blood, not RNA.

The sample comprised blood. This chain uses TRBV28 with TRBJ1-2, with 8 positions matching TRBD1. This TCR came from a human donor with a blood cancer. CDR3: CASSRDRSYGYTF. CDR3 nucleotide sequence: TGTGCCAGCAGCCGGGACAGGTCCTATGGCTACACCTTC.